The entry below gives a single TCR beta chain sequence along with its context. The data belong to a study of beta chain features in type 1 diabetes. Germline assignment: CDR1 LGHNA and CDR2 YNFKEQ. Trimming took off 0 bases at V and 6 bases at J, with 15 bases between the two ends. The CDR3 contains 15 residues. CD4+ naive, central memory, regulatory and stem cell-like memory cells were sorted via CD45RO/CCR7/CD25/CD127/CD95/CD27. Purity exceeded 95% in all sorted populations. As every portion of the isolated RNA was reverse transcribed, the sequencing read expressed TCRB transcripts. Assay: immunoSEQ multiplex PCR; the TCRdb copy retains only in-frame clones and omits some. In the table there are about 900,000 clones, roughly 16% of which are singletons.

The TCR comes from a woman aged 18 to 35 in good health. Specimen: naive CD4+ T cells from blood. The V and J genes are TRBV4-2 and TRBJ2-7; D remains ambiguous. The CDR3 DNA follows: TGTGCCAGCAGCCAAGAAAGGTCGGGCCCTTTCGAGCAGTACTTC. It is translated as CASSQERSGPFEQYF.